The 3 T cell receptor beta chains below were found in one sample sequenced in a study of T cell responses to AZD1222 COVID-19 vaccine. Profiling relied on immunoSEQ multiplex PCR, and the TCRdb table lists in-frame clones only, not all of them. Among roughly 120,000 clones listed, about 90% were seen once. The material was peripheral blood, obtained on day 0 of AZD1222 vaccination. Receptors were obtained from an adult in good health.

The chain has TRBV19 and TRBJ2-1; D remains ambiguous. The V and J ends lost 2 bases and 6 bases respectively, with 8 bases between them. Germline CDR1 and CDR2: LNHDA and SQIVND (reference sequence). The CDR3 spans 13 residues. The CDR3 region is CASSISVVNEQFF. The CDR3 DNA reads TGTGCCAGTAGTATAAGCGTCGTCAATGAGCAGTTCTTC.

This sequence joins TRBV19 and TRBJ2-7; no firm D call. This CDR3 is built from 13 residues. The V and J ends lost 5 bases and 0 bases respectively, with 8 bases between them. Germline V gives CDR1 LNHDA, CDR2 SQIVND (reference sequence). CDR3 nucleotides: TGTGCCAGTAGTCCCCGCCTCTCCTACGAGCAGTACTTC. Translated, it gives CASSPRLSYEQYF. Together with reference TRBV19 and TRBJ2-7, the CDR3 gives the full variable domain: DGGITQSPKYLFRKEGQNVTLSCEQNLNHDAMYWYRQDPGQGLRLIYYSQIVNDFQKGDIAEGYSVSREKKESFPLTVTSAQKNPTAFYLCASSPRLSYEQYFGPGTRLTVT.

This clone appeared a single time. The rearrangement links TRBV15 to TRBJ2-7; 10 nucleotides align to TRBD1. Losses at the gene ends were 3 bases for V and 5 bases for J; bases not matched to a gene: 10. The length of the CDR3 is 16 residues. The germline V gene has CDR1 LNHNV and CDR2 YYDKDF (reference sequence). The CDR3 nucleotides read TGTGCCACCAGCAGCCCGGGACAGGGGCTCGGTCACGAGCAGTACTTC. Amino acids: CATSSPGQGLGHEQYF.